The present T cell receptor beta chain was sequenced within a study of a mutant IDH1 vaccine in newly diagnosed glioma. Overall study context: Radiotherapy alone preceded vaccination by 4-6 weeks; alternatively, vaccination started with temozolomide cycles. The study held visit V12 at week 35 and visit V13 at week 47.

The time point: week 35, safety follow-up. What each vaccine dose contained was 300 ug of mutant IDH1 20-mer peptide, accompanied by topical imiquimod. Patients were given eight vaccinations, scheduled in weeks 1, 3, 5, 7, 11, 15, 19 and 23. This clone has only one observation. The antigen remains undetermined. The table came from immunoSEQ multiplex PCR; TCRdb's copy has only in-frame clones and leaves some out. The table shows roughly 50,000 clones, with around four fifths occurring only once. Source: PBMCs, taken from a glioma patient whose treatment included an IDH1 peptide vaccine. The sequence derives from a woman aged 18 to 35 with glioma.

CDR3 sequence (DNA): TGTGCCAGCAGCCCCACAGGGGGCGGGCCCTATGGCTACACCTTC. It encodes CASSPTGGGPYGYTF. The rearrangement uses TRBV7-9 and TRBJ1-2; TRBD1 matches 9 bases. V was pared by 5 bases and J by 4 bases, with 8 bases of the junction left unmatched. The CDR3 loop spans 15 amino acids. Per germline, CDR1 SEHNR and CDR2 FQNEAQ (reference sequence).